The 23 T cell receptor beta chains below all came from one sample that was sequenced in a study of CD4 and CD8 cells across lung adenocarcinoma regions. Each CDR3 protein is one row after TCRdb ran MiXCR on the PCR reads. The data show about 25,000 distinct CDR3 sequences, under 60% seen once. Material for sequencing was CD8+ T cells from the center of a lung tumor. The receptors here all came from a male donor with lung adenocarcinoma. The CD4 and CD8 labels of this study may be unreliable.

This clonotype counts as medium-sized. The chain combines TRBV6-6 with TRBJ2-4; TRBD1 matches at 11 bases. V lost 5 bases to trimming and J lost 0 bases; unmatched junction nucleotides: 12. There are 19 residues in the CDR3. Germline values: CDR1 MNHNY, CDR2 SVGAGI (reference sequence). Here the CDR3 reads CASSPRDRGVGLAKNIQYF. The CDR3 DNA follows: TGTGCCAGCAGTCCCCGGGACAGGGGGGTGGGATTAGCCAAAAACATTCAGTACTTC.

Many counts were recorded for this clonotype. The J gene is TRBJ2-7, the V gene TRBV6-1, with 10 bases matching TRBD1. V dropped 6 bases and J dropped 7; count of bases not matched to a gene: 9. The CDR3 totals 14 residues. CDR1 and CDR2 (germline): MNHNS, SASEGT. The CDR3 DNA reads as TGTGCCAGCAGCTCGACAGGGGGCATTTTTGAGCAGTACTTC. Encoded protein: CASSSTGGIFEQYF.

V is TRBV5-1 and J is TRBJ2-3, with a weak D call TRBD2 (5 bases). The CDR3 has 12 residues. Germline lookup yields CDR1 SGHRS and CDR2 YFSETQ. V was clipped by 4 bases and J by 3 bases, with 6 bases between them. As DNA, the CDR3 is TGCGCCAGCAGCCGGACTACAGATACGCAGTATTTT. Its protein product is CASSRTTDTQYF.

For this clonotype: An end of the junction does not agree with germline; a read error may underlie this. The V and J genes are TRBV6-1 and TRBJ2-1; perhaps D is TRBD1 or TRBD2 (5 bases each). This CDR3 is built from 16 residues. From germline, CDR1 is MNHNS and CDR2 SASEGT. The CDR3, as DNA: TGTGTCAGCAGTGACACGGGGCCTAGAGCCACAAACAATCAGTTCTTC. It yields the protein CVSSDTGPRATNNQFF.

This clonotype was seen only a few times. As DNA, the CDR3 is TGTGCCAGCAAGCCAGCGGGGGCTTACAATGAGCAGTTCTTC. This translates into CASKPAGAYNEQFF. The chain combines TRBV6-1 with TRBJ2-1, with 8 bases aligning to TRBD2. The trim removed 7 bases at V and 4 bases at J, leaving 6 bases unmatched. CDR3 length equals 14 residues. From germline, CDR1 is MNHNS and CDR2 SASEGT.

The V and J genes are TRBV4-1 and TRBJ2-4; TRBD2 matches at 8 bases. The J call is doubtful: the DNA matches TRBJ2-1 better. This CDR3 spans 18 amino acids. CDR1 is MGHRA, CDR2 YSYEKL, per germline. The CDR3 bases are TGCGCCAGCAGCCAAGATGTCCGCTATGCGGGAGGCGGGGGTGAGCAGTTCTTC. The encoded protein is CASSQDVRYAGGGGEQFF.

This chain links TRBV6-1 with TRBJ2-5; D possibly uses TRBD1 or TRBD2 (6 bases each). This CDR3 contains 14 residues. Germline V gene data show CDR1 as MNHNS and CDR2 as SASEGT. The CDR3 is CAGKGGRNQDTQYF. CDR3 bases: TGTGCGGGCAAGGGGGGCCGAAACCAAGATACGCAGTACTTC.

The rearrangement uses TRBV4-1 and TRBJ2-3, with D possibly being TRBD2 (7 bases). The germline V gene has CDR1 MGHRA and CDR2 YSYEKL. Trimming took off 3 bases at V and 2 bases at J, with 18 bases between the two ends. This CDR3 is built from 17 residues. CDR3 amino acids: CASSQVLWRGPTDTQYF. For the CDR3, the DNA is TGCGCCAGCAGCCAGGTGCTCTGGCGGGGGCCCACAGATACGCAGTATTTT.

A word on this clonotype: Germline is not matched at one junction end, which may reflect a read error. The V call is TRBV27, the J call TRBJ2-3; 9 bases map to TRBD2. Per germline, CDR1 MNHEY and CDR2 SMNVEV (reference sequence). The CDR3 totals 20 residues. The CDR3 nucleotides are TGTGCCAGCAGTCCCCGCCGGGCGGGCGGGGGGGGCTGTGGCACAGATACGCAGTATTTC. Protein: CASSPRRAGGGGCGTDTQYF.

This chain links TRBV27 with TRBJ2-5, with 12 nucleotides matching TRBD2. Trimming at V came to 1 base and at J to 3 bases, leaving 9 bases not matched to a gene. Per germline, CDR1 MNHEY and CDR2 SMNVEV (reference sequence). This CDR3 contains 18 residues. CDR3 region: CASSLLGRTSGAEETQYF. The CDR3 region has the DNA TGTGCCAGCAGTTTATTGGGCCGGACTAGCGGGGCAGAAGAGACCCAGTACTTC.

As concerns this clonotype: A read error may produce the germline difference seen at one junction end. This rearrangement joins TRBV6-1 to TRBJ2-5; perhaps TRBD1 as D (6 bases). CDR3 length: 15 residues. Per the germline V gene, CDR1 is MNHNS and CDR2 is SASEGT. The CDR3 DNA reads TGTGGCAGGGGTGAAGGGTCCGGGGACCGAGAGACCCAGTACTTT. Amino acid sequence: CGRGEGSGDRETQYF.

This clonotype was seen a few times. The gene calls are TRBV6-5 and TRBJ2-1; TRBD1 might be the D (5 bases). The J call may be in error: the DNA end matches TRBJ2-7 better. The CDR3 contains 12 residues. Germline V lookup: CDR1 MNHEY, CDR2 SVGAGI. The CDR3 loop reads CASNSWGHEQYF. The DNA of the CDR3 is TGTGCCAGCAACAGTTGGGGCCACGAGCAGTACTTC.

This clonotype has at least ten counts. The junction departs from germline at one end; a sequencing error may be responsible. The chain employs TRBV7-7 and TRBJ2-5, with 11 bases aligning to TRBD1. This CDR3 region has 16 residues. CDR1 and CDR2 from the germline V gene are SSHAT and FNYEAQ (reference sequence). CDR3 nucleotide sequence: TGTGCTAGCAGCCCCAGGACAGGGGGCGGTTGGAAGACCCAGTACTTC. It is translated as CASSPRTGGGWKTQYF.

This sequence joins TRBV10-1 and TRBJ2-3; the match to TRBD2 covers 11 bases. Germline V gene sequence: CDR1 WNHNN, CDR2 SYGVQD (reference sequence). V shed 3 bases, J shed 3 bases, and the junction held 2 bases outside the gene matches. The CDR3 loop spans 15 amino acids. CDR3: CASSDTSGGTDTQYF. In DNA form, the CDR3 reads TGCGCCAGCAGTGATACTAGCGGGGGTACAGATACGCAGTATTTT.

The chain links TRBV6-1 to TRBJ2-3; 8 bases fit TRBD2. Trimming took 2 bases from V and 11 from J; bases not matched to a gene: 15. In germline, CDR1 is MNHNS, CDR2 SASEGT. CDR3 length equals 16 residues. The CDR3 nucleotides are TGTGCCAGCAGTGAAACGTGGACTAGCAGGACCAATGAGCAGTATTTT. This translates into CASSETWTSRTNEQYF.

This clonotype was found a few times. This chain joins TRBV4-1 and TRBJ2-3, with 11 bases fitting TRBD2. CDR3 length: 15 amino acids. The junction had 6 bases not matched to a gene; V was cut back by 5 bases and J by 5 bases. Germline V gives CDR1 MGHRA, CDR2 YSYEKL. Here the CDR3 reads CASSKLAGARDTQYF. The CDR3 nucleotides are TGCGCCAGCAGCAAACTAGCGGGAGCAAGAGATACGCAGTATTTT.

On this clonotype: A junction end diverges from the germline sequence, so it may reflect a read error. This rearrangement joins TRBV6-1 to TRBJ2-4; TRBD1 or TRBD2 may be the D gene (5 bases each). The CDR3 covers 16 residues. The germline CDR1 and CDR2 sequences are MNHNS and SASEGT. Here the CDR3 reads CASSETGLRATNIQYF. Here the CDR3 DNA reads TGTGCCAGCAGCGAAACGGGGCTGAGAGCCACAAATATTCAGTATTTC.

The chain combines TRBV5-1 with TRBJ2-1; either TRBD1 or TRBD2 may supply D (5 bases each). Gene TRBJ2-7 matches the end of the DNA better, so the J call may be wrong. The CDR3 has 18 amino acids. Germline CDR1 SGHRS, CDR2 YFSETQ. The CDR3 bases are TGCGCCAGCAGCTTGGGACATCCGGGACCATCGGCCCCTTACGAGCAGTACTTC. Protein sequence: CASSLGHPGPSAPYEQYF.

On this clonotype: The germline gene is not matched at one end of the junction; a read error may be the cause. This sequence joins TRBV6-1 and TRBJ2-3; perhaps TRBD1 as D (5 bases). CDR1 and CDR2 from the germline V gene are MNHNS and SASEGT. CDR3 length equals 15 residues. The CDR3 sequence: CARGPDGRDTETQYF. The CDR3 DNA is TGTGCCAGGGGGCCGGACGGGCGTGACACAGAGACGCAGTATTTC.

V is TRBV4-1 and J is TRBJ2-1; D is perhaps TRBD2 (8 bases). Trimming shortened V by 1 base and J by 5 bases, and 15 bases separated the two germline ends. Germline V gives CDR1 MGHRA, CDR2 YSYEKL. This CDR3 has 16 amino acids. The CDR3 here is CASSQVPGGGHNEQFF. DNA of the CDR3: TGCGCCAGCAGCCAAGTTCCGGGAGGGGGCCACAATGAGCAGTTCTTC.

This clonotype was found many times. CDR3 coding DNA: TGCGCCAGCAGTGAGTCGGTCGGAAGAAATGAGCAGTTCTTC. Encoded protein: CASSESVGRNEQFF. The rearrangement joins TRBV10-2 to TRBJ2-1; D unresolved. Germline V gene data show CDR1 as WSHSY and CDR2 as SAAADI. The CDR3 is 14 residues long. V lost 0 bases and J lost 7, with 10 bases in between.

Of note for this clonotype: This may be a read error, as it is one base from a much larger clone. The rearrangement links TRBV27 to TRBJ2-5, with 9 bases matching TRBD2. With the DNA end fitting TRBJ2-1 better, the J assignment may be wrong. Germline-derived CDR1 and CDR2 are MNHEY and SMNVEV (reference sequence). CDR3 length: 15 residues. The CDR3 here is CVSSLVAGGYNEQFF. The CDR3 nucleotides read TGTGTCAGCAGTCTCGTGGCGGGAGGGTACAATGAGCAGTTCTTC.

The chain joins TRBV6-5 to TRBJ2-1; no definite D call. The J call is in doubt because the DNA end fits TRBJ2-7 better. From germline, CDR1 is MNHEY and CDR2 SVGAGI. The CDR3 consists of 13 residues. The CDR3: CASMLSNSYEQYF. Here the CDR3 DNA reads TGTGCCAGCATGTTGTCTAACTCCTACGAGCAGTACTTC.